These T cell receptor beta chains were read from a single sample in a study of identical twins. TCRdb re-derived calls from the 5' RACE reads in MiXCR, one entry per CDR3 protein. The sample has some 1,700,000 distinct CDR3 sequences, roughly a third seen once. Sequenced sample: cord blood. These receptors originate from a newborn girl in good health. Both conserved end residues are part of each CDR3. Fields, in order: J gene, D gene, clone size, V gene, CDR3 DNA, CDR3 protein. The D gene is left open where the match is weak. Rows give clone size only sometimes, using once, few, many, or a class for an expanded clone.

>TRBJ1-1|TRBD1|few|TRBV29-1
TGCAGCGTTGTCGGGACAGCCAACACTGAAGCTTTCTTT
CSVVGTANTEAFF
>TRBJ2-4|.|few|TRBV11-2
TGTGCCAGCAGCTTATACGGTAGTCCTCCCCAGGAGTACTTC
CASSLYGSPPQEYF
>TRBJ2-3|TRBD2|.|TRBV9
TGTGCCAGCAGAGCCTTTACCGGGACTGGGGGGGAGACAGATATGCAGTATTTT
CASRAFTGTGGETDMQYF
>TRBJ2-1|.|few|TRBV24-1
TGTGCCACCAGTGATCCAACAACTAGTTGGCAGTTCTTC
CATSDPTTSWQFF
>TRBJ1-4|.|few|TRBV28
TGTGCCAGCAGCCCTCTGGCTCCCGGAGAAAAACTGTTTTTT
CASSPLAPGEKLFF
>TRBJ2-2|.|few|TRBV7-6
TGTGCCAGCAGCTTAGCGTTTAGATCGAACACCGGGGAGCTGTTTTTT
CASSLAFRSNTGELFF
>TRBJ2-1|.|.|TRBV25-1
TGTGCCAGCAGTGATCTCGACCTAGGGCCGAACAATGAGCAGTTCTTC
CASSDLDLGPNNEQFF
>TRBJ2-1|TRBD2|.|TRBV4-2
TGTGCCAGCAGCCAAGAGGTCGAGACTAGCAGCTGGAATGAGCAGTTCTTC
CASSQEVETSSWNEQFF
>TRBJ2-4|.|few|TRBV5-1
TGCGCCAGCAGCTTGAAGTGGTACTTC
CASSLKWYF
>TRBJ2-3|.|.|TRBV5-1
TGCGCCAGCAGCTTTGCCAAAGGGACAGATACGCAGTATTTT
CASSFAKGTDTQYF
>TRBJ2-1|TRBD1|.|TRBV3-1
TGTGCCAGCAGCCTTCGACCACAGGGGTCTAACGAGCAGTCCTTC
CASSLRPQGSNEQSF
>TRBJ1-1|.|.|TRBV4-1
TGCGCCAGCAGCCAATTTGGGGGTTTCACTGAAGCTTTCTTT
CASSQFGGFTEAFF
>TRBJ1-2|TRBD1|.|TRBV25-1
TGTGCCAGCAGTATGGGACAGGGGGATGGCTACACCTTC
CASSMGQGDGYTF
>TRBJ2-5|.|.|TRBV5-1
TGCGCCAGCAGCTTCCAGGACGTACTAAAAGAGACCCAGTACTTC
CASSFQDVLKETQYF
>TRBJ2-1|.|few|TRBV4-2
TGTGCCAGCAGCCCGACGAGATACGAAACGCCCCCCTCCTACAATGAGCAGTTCTTC
CASSPTRYETPPSYNEQFF
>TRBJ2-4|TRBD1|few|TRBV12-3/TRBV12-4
TGTGCCAGCAGTTTAATGGGACAGAAAAACATTCAGTACTTC
CASSLMGQKNIQYF
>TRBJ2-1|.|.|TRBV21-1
TGTGCCAGCAGCAAACGGGGAGGGGATGAGCAGTTCTTC
CASSKRGGDEQFF
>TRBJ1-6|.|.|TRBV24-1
TGTGCCGCCAGTGGGACGTATAATTCACCCCTCCACTTT
CAASGTYNSPLHF
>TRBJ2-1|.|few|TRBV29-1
TGCAGCTCTGGAGGCAATGAGCAGTTCTTC
CSSGGNEQFF
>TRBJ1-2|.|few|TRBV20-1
TGCAGTGCCGGAAAGGGAGGGACGGACTATGGCTACACCTTC
CSAGKGGTDYGYTF
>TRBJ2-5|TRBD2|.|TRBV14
TGTGCCAGCAGCGATCCCGGGGGGGGACGAAAGACCCAGTACTTC
CASSDPGGGRKTQYF
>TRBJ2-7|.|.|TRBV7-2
TGTGCCAGCAGCTTATTATCGAGGCGGGTAAGCTACAATGAGCAGTACTTC
CASSLLSRRVSYNEQYF
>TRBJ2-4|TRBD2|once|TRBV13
TGTGCCAGCAGCTTATTTCTAGCGGGAGGGGAAGAGCGGTACTTC
CASSLFLAGGEERYF
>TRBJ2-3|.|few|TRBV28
TGTGCCAGCAGTAGCGTTAGGGGGGTCACAGATACGCAGTATTTT
CASSSVRGVTDTQYF
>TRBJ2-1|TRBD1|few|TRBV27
TGTGCCAGCAGTTCGACAGGGAGAAATGAGCAGTTCTTC
CASSSTGRNEQFF
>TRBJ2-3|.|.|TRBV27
TGTGCCAGCAGTTTATGTCCCTCCAGCACAGATACGCAGTATTTT
CASSLCPSSTDTQYF
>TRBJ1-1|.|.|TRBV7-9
TGTGCCAGCAGCCCCTGGGTCCCTGAAGCTTTCTTT
CASSPWVPEAFF
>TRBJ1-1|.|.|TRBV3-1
TGTGCCAGCAGCCAAGTGGGCAGGTCGGCTTTCTTT
CASSQVGRSAFF
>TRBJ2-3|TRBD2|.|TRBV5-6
TGTGCCAGCAGCTTGAGAGGACTAGCGGGAGTTACAGATACGCAGTATTTT
CASSLRGLAGVTDTQYF
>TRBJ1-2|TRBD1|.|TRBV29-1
TGCAGCGTTGAATTCCTCCTACCGGGACAGGCCCGCTATGGCTACACCTTC
CSVEFLLPGQARYGYTF
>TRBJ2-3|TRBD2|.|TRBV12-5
TGTGCTAGTGGTCCCGCGGGAGGGGGCACAGATACGCAGTATTTT
CASGPAGGGTDTQYF
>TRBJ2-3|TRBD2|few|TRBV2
TGTGCCAGCAACCGTGGGACTAGCGGGAGAGCAGATACGCAGTATTTT
CASNRGTSGRADTQYF
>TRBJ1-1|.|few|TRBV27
TGTGCCAGCAGCTCCACAGGCGCTGGGAACACTGAAGCTTTCTTT
CASSSTGAGNTEAFF
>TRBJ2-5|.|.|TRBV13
TGTGCCAGCAGGTTTCAGCAATCCCAGTACTTC
CASRFQQSQYF
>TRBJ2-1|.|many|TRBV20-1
TGCAGTGCTAGAGACAGGGGCTCCTACAATGAGCAGTTCTTC
CSARDRGSYNEQFF
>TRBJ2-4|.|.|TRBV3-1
TGTGCCAGCAGCCGAGGGGAATTAGCCAAAAACATTCAGTACTTC
CASSRGELAKNIQYF
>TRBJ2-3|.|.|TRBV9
TGTGCCACAGGAGGGGGGAATGGAGATACGCAGTATTTT
CATGGGNGDTQYF
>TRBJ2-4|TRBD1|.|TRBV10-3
TGTGCCATCAGTGAGGCAGGACAGGGCTCGGGAAAAAACATTCAGTACTTC
CAISEAGQGSGKNIQYF
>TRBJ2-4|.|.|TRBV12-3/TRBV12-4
TGTGCCAGCAGTGAACCGGGACAAAGGGAAAACATTCAGTACTTC
CASSEPGQRENIQYF
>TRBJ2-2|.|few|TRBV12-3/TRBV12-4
TGTGCCAGCAGGCGAGATAACACCGGGGAGCTGTTTTTT
CASRRDNTGELFF